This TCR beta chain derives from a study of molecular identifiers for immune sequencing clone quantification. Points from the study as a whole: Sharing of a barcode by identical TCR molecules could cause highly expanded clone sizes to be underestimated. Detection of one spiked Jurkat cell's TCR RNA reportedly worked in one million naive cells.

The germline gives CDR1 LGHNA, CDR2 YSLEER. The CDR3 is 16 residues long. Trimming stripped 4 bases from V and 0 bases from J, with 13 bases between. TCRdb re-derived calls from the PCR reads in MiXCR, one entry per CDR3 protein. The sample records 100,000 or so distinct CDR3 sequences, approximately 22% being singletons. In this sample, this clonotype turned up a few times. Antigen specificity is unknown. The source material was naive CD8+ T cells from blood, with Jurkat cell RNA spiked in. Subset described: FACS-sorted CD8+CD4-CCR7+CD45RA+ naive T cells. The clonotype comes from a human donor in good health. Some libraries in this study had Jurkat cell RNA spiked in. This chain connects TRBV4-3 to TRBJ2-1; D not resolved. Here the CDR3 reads CASSPRPDISYNEQFF. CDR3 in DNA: TGCGCCAGCAGCCCCCGCCCCGACATCTCCTACAATGAGCAGTTCTTC.